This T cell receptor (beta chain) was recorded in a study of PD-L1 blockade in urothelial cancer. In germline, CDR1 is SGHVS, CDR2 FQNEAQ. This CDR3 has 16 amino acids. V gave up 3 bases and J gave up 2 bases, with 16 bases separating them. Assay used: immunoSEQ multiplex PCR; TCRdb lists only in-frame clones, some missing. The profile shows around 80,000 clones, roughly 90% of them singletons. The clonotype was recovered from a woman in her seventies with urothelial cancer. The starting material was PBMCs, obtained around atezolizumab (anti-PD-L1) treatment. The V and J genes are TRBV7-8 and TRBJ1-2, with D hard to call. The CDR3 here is CASSFWSRPQNYGYTF. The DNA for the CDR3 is TGTGCCAGCAGCTTTTGGAGTCGACCGCAAAACTATGGCTACACCTTC.